This T cell receptor (beta chain) derives from a study of identical twins (dated by TCRdb to the mid-2010s). With regard to the full study: To test whether fetal clonotypes persist, this study deep-sequenced TCR alpha and beta repertoires from monozygotic twins, from unrelated adults of various ages, and from cord blood. To rule out contamination, the twin experiments were replicated at different times with different library preparation protocols.

This clonotype was seen at least ten times. Its cognate antigen has yet to be identified. No per-base quality is available; no much larger clone lies one base away. Study-wide conclusions, independent of this receptor: Compared with coincidental sharing between unrelated individuals, out-of-frame TCR alpha sequences shared between twins showed an excess of sequences with low generation probability. Because the same donors could not be followed over many years, the conclusions depended on cross-sectional statistical analysis. Abundant cord blood beta clonotypes had fewer insertions, young adult naive repertoires showed a similar but weaker trend, and memory repertoires showed no such trend. A weaker excess of twin sharing was found in beta out-of-frame sequences because the signal-to-noise ratio was lowered by fewer shared sequences. Zero-insertion analyses could be partly confounded by invariant T cells such as MAIT and iNKT, although diverse VJ usage argued against such confounding for most clonotypes. Recombination models systematically underestimated out-of-frame TCR alpha sharing in monozygotic twins but agreed with sharing between unrelated individuals.

Only healthy Caucasian donors were included. Three unrelated non-twin adults were additionally sequenced: a male aged 18 to 29, a male aged 50 to 59 and a female aged 50 to 59. Miltenyi CD45RO+ enrichment and human naive T-cell isolation kits were used to isolate memory (CD45RO+) and naive T cells from PBMC. Libraries were constructed by 5' RACE. The run used an Illumina HiSeq 2000. Template switching added a universal primer binding site, and the final cDNA carried a unique molecular identifier that allowed TCR cDNA molecules to be counted accurately. First-strand cDNA for TCR alpha and beta chains was synthesized from specific primers in the conserved constant-segment region. To control for contamination, every cDNA library carried two barcodes: a SMART-Mk sample barcode plus Illumina barcodes. TruSeq adapter sequences, together with Illumina sample barcodes, were added in two successive PCR steps. The Illumina HiSeq platform was used with custom primers to sequence TCR alpha and beta cDNA libraries. Processing in the source paper ran as follows. Raw reads were processed with MiGEC to extract unique molecular identifiers, and MiXCR was used to determine CDR3 positions. Recombination models were inferred per individual with the repgenHMM and IGoR tools using an EM algorithm. The analysis of shared clonotypes was done with the tcR package in R, with sharing normalized by the product of cloneset sizes. To study raw recombination free of thymic and clonal selection effects, out-of-frame nonproductive sequences were analyzed. The raw public data were reprocessed by TCRdb itself: fastp quality trimming at Q25, MiXCR clonotype calling, in-frame beta chains only. Each entry is one CDR3 protein sequence, shown with its most common DNA and genes. These V and J calls are TCRdb output, not the study's own analysis. The sample table records some 710,000 distinct CDR3 sequences; 5.5% to 7.5% of these occur just once. 1.5% to 2% of the sample is held by the ten biggest clonotypes.

Looking up the germline V gene yields CDR1 SGHRS and CDR2 YFSETQ. Spanning cysteine to phenylalanine, the CDR3 consists of 16 amino acids. The entry retains the CDR3 DNA only, 48 bases that are in frame from base 1. Trimming costs V 1 base and J 5 bases, and their ends lie 16 bases apart. The TCR sequence derives from a man between 18 and 35 years old in good health. The chain links TRBV5-1 with TRBJ2-1; D gene: possibly TRBD2, on 5 matching bases. The source material was naive T cells sorted from blood. The cell subset or site label for this specimen denotes: cells isolated with a human naive T-cell isolation kit. The DNA sequence is as follows: TGCGCCAGCAGCTTGACCCCGTGGGAGATAAACAATGAGCAGTTCTTC. Translated, it gives CASSLTPWEINNEQFF.